These T cell receptor beta chains were read from a single sample in a study of OX40 agonist ivuxolimab in advanced cancers. The table came from immunoSEQ multiplex PCR; TCRdb's copy has only in-frame clones and leaves some out. The sample gives 55,000 to 70,000 clones, approximately 80% of which show up once; about 1.9% is in the top ten. Here the sequenced sample was CD4+ or CD8+ T cells sorted from blood, taken in a trial of the OX40 agonist ivuxolimab. The receptor set was obtained from an adult with an advanced solid tumor such as melanoma, head and neck, liver or kidney cancer. Each CDR3 is given with its conserved first and last residue.

v_gene	j_gene	CDR3aa
TRBV7-3	TRBJ2-3	CASSSGTGSDTQYF
TRBV27	TRBJ2-6	CASSRGTGSYGANVLTF
TRBV30	TRBJ1-6	CAWSVPTGYNSPLHF
TRBV2	TRBJ2-3	CASRVSTSSGDTQYF
TRBV7-2	TRBJ2-5	CASSLALGGGETQYF
TRBV10-1	TRBJ2-5	CASSLSGRETQYF
TRBV28	TRBJ2-7	CASSLSERGGELGEQYF
TRBV29-1	TRBJ2-4	CSVEPGTGASNIQYF
TRBV4-2	TRBJ1-4	CASSLTRGTNEKLFF
TRBV28	TRBJ2-7	CASYPGTSGHEQYF
TRBV5-4	TRBJ2-7	CASSRNNLAGADEQYF
TRBV7-9	NA	CASSLGSGTGGSEQYF
TRBV5-5	TRBJ1-1	CASSLDMEGFEAFF
TRBV28	TRBJ2-5	CASSLGLAGGWGTQYF
TRBV28	TRBJ2-3	CASSSPGTGGDTQYF
TRBV7-8	TRBJ2-1	CASSLVGGNEQFF
TRBV18	TRBJ2-7	CASSPGRDEQYF
TRBV6-5	TRBJ2-1	CASKTGQVTGEQFF
TRBV7-3	TRBJ2-5	CASSLLGTSGGLLQETQYF
TRBV10-3	TRBJ2-5	CAISADSQETQYF
TRBV6-1	TRBJ2-5	CASSEMTAQETQYF
TRBV5-5	TRBJ2-1	CASSLTGDNEQFF
TRBV11-2	TRBJ1-6	CASSSTGTKNSPLHF
TRBV4-2	TRBJ2-3	CASSPTGGRSPVDTQYF
TRBV14	TRBJ1-3	CASSQDDLTGNTIYF
TRBV7-9	TRBJ2-1	CASSLEQSRIF
TRBV7-2	TRBJ2-5	CASSLGLAGQETQYF
TRBV7-6	TRBJ1-1	CASSLSRNTEAFF
TRBV19	TRBJ1-2	CASSMPQRYGYTF
TRBV28	TRBJ2-7	CASSPQQGAVHEQYF
TRBV5-1	TRBJ1-1	CASYGTLNTEAFF
TRBV19	TRBJ2-5	CASSESLRGTKETQYF
TRBV6-5	TRBJ2-5	CASTPDRGDETQYF
TRBV2	TRBJ2-2	CASRGTSGMRELFF
TRBV28	TRBJ2-7	CASSLFGGRDYEQYF
TRBV9	TRBJ2-3	CASSVVGGGPDTQYF
TRBV29-1	TRBJ2-2	CSARGLAGITGELFF
TRBV6-5	TRBJ2-5	CASSWDRRGETQYF
TRBV28	TRBJ2-7	CASSFGGQSSYEQYF
TRBV9	TRBJ2-5	CASSPAGGLGETQYF
TRBV5-1	TRBJ2-1	CASSPGTSGPYNEQFF
TRBV27	TRBJ2-2	CASTTGQGNTGELFF
TRBV2	TRBJ2-3	CASLSLVKEDTQYF
TRBV28	TRBJ1-5	CASSFSGRGDNQPQHF
TRBV11-2	TRBJ1-4	CASSLRGTSHEKLFF
TRBV7-3	TRBJ1-5	CASSPWPNYSNQPQHF
TRBV29-1	TRBJ1-5	CSAGTGLGAQHF